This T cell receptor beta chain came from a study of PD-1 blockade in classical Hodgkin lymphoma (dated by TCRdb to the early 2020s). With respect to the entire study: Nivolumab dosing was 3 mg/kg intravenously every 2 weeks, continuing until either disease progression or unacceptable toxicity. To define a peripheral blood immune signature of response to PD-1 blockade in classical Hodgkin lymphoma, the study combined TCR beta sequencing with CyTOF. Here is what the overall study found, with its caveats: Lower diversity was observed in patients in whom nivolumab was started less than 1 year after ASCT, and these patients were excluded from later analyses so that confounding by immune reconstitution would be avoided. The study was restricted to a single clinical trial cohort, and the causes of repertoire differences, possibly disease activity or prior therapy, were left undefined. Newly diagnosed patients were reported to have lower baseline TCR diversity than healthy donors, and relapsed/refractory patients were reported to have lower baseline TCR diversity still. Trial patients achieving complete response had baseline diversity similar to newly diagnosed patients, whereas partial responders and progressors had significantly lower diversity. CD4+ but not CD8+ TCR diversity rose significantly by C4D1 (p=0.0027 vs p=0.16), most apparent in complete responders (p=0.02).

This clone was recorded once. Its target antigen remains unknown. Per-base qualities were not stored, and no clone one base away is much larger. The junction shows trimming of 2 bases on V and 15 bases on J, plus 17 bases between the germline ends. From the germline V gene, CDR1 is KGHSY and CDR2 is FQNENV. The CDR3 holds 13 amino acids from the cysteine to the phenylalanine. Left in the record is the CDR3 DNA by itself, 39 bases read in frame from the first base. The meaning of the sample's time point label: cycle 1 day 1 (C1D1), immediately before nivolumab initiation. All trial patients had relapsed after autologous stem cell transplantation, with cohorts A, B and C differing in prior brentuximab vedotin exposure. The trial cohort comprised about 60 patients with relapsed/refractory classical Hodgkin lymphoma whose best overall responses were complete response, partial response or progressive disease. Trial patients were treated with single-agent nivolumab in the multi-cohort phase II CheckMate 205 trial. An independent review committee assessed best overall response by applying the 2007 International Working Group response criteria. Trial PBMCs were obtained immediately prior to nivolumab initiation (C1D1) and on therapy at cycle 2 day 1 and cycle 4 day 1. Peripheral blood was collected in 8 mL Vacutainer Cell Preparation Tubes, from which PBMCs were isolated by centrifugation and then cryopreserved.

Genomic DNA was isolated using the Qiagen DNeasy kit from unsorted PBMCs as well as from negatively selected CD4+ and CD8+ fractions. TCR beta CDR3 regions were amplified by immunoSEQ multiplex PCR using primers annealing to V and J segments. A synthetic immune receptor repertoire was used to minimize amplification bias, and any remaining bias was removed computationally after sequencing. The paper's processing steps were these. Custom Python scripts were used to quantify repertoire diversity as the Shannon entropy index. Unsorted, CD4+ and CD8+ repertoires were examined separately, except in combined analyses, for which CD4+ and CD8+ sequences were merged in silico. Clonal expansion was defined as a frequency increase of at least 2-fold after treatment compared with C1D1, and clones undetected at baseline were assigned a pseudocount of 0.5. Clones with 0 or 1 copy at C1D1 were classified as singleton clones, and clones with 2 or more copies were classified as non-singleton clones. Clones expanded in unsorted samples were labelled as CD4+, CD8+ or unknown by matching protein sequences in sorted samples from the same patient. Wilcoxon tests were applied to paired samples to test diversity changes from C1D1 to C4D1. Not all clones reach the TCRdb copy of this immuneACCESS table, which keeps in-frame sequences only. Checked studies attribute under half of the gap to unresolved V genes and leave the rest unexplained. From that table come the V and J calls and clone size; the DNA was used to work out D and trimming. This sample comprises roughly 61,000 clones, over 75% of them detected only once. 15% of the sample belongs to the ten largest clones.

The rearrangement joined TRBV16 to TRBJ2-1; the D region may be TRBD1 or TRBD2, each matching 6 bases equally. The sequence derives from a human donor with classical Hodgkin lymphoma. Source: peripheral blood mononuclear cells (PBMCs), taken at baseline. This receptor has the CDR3 CASSQGSTWGAFF. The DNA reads TGTGCCAGCAGCCAAGGGTCTACTTGGGGGGCGTTCTTC. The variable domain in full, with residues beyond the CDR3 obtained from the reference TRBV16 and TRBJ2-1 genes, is GEEVAQTPKHLVRGEGQKAKLYCAPIKGHSYVFWYQQVLKNEFKFLISFQNENVFDETGMPKERFSAKCLPNSPCSLEIQATKLEDSAVYFCASSQGSTWGAFFGPGTRLTVL.